This entry features one T cell receptor beta chain sequence. The entry originates in a study of OX40 agonist ivuxolimab in advanced cancers. Background on the study: Prior anti-PD-1, anti-PD-L1 or anti-CTLA-4 therapy did not bar entry, and approximately 43% had some.

Profiling relied on immunoSEQ multiplex PCR, and the TCRdb table lists in-frame clones only, not all of them. The sample shows about 45,000 clones, around 87% of them seen only once. The CDR3 is 16 residues long. V gave up 2 bases and J gave up 7 bases; unmatched junction bases: 12. Germline-derived CDR1 and CDR2 are GTSNPN and SVGIG (reference sequence). The TCR sequence derives from an adult with an advanced solid tumor such as melanoma, head and neck, liver or kidney cancer. The genes are TRBV30 and TRBJ1-4, with 8 bases matching TRBD1. The sample here was CD4+ or CD8+ T cells sorted from blood, taken in a trial of the OX40 agonist ivuxolimab. CDR3 amino acids: CAWSQVLGQGSEKLFF. The CDR3, as DNA: TGTGCCTGGAGTCAGGTATTAGGACAGGGTAGTGAAAAACTGTTTTTT. The variable domain in full, completed from reference TRBV30 and TRBJ1-4, reads SQTIHQWPATLVQPVGSPLSLECTVEGTSNPNLYWYRQAAGRGLQLLFYSVGIGQISSEVPQNLSASRPQDRQFILSSKKLLLSDSGFYLCAWSQVLGQGSEKLFFGSGTQLSVL.